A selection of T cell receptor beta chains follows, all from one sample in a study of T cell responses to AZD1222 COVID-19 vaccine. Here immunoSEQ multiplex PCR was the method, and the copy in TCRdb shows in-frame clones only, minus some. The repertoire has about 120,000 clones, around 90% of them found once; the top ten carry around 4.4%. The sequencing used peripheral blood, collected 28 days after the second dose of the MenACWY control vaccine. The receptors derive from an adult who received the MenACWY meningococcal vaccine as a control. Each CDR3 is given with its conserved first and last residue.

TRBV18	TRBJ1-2	CASSPDVSGDYGYTF
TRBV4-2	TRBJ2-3	CASSQDPAGGGTSTDTQYF
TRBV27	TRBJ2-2	CASSSLTGELFF
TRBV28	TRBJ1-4	CASSWGYATNEKLFF
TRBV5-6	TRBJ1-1	CASSYPSTEAFF
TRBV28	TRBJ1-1	CASSKRQGSTEAFF
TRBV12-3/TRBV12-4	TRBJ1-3	CASSTGNTIYF
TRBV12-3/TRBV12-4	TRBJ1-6	CASSSQVDSPLHF
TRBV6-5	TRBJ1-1	CASSYSRALNTEAFF
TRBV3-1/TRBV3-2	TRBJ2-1	CASGLAGGAYNEQFF
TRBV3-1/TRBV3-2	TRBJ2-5	CASSQAKRGGVETQYF
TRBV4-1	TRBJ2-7	CASSPKRLALSYEQYF
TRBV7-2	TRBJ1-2	CASSLRLGQDPFGYYGYTF
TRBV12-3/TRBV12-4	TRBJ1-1	CASGGLNTEAFF
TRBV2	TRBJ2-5	CASSKRPGHQETQYF
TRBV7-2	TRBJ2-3	CASSIRDVATSTDTQYF
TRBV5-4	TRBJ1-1	CASSLEVRVENTEAFF
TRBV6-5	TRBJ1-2	CASSKTGGNYGYTF
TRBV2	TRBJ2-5	CASSPGQIQETQYF
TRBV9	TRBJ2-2	CASSVQNTGELFF
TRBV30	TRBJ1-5	CAWSVTGQTNQPQHF
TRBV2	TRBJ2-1	CARGGASGSDEQFF
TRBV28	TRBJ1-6	CASTTQVGNSPLHF
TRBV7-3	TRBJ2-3	CASSLTTSGSTDTQYF
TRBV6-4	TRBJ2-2	CASSDSTTGRGGELFF
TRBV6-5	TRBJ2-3	CASSYYGGGRGDTQYF
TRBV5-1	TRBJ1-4	CASSSSGVTNEKLFF
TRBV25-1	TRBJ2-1	CASGGTSGIYNEQFF
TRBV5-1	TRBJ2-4	CASSLDGGPTSIQYF
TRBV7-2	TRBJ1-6	CASSQGQQYSSYNSPLHF
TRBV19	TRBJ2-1	CASSISVTSGRNEQFF
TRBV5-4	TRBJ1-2	CASSPRTGGNYGYTF
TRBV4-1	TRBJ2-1	CASSPLGIAGGNSYNEQFF
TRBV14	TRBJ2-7	CASSQVGSQFYEQYF
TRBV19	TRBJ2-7	CASKGDAYEQYF
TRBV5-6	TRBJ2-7	CASSLTGVAYEQYF
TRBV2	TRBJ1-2	CASSEQGAYGYTF
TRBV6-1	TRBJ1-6	CASSEYRGRDSPLHF
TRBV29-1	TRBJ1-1	CSVIGTGVSTEAFF
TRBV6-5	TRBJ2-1	CASSYSTSGIGEQFF